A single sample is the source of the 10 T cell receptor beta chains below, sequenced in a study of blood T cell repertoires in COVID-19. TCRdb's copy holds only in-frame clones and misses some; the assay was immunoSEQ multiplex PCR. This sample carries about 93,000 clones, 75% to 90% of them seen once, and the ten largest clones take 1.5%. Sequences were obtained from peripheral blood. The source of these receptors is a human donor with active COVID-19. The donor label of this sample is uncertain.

CDR3 bases: TGCGCCAGCAGCCAAGATTGGGGAGCTAACTATGGCTACACCTTC. Translating it yields CASSQDWGANYGYTF. The J gene is TRBJ1-2, the V gene TRBV4-3, with unresolved D. The germline V and J ends were trimmed by 0 bases and 0 bases, with 8 bases remaining between them. CDR3 length: 15 residues. Per the germline V gene, CDR1 is LGHNA and CDR2 is YSLEER.

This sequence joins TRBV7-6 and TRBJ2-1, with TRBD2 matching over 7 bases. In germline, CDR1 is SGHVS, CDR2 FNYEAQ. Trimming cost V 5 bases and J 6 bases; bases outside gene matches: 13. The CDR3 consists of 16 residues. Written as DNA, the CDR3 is TGTGCCAGCAGCCCCCGGGGTGGCGGGGGTCTCAATGAGCAGTTCTTC. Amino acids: CASSPRGGGGLNEQFF.

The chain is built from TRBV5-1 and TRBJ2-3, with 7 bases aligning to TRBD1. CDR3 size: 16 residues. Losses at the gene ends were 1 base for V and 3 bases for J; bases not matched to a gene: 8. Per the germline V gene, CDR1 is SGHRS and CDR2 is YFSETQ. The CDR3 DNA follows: TGCGCCAGCAGCTTGATTCGGGGACAGCCTACAGATACGCAGTATTTT. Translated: CASSLIRGQPTDTQYF.

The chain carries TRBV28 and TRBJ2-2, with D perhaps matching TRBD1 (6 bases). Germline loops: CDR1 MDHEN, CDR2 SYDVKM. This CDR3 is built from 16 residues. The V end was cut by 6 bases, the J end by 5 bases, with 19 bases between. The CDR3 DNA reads TGTGCCAGCAGCCTACTCCGTGGGACACCTACCGGGGAGCTGTTTTTT. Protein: CASSLLRGTPTGELFF.

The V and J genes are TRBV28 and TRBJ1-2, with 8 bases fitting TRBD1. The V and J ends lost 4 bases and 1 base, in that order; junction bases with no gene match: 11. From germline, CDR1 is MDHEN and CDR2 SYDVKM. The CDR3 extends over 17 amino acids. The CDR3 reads CASSSPEAGGLNYGYTF. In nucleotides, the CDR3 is TGTGCCAGCAGTTCCCCGGAGGCAGGGGGCCTTAACTATGGCTACACCTTC.

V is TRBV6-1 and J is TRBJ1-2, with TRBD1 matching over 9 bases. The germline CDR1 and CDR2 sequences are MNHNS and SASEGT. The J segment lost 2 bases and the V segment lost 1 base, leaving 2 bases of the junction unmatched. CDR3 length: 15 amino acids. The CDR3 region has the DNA TGTGCCAGCAGTGAAGGGACAGGGGAGAACTATGGCTACACCTTC. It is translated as CASSEGTGENYGYTF.

CDR3 region: CASSQVVGQNYEQYF. CDR3 DNA sequence: TGCGCCAGCAGCCAAGTCGTAGGACAGAACTACGAGCAGTACTTC. The rearrangement uses TRBV4-1 and TRBJ2-7, with D perhaps TRBD1 (6 bases). Germline V lookup: CDR1 MGHRA, CDR2 YSYEKL. V lost 1 base and J 3 bases, leaving 13 bases between the germline ends. The CDR3 contains 15 residues.

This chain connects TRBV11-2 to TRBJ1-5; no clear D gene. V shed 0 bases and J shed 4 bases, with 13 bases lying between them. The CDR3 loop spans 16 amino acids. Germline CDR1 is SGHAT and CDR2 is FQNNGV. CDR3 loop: CASSLDLGDGNQPQHF. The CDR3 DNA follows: TGTGCCAGCAGCTTAGATCTCGGTGACGGGAATCAGCCCCAGCATTTT.

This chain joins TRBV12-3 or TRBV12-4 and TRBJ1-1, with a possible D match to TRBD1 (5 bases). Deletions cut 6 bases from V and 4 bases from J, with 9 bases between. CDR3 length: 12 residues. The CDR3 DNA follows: TGTGCCAGCAGCGGGGGGGGCACTGAAGCTTTCTTT. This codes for CASSGGGTEAFF.

The CDR3 coding sequence is TGTGCCAGCAGCCAGACAGGGCCCAATGAAAAACTGTTTTTT. Its protein product is CASSQTGPNEKLFF. The chain combines TRBV7-8 with TRBJ1-4; 7 bases line up with TRBD1. The CDR3 totals 14 residues. With 5 bases clipped from V and 5 bases from J, the junction kept 5 bases outside the gene matches. Per germline, CDR1 SGHVS and CDR2 FQNEAQ.